One and the same sample provided the 4 T cell receptor beta chains below, sequenced in a study of beta chain features in type 1 diabetes. cDNA synthesis used the whole RNA isolate, giving expressed TCRB sequences. Some clones are missing from TCRdb's copy, which holds only in-frame ones; the method was immunoSEQ multiplex PCR. The sample includes about 900,000 clones, about a sixth seen only once; the top ten take 0.023%. Sequencing was performed on naive CD4+ T cells from blood. Receptor source: a woman under 30 in good health.

Only a few counts were recorded for this clone. The chain links TRBV7-9 to TRBJ2-3; D assignment may be TRBD1 or TRBD2 (5 bases each). CDR1 is SEHNR, CDR2 FQNEAQ, per germline (reference sequence). The V and J ends lost 5 bases and 5 bases respectively, with 8 bases between them. This CDR3 is 12 amino acids long. The CDR3 region has the DNA TGTGCCAGCAGCACGGGACGAGATACGCAGTATTTT. This sequence encodes CASSTGRDTQYF.

The chain has TRBV5-1 and TRBJ2-1; D is possibly TRBD1 (5 bases). CDR1 and CDR2 from the germline V gene are SGHRS and YFSETQ. The CDR3 sequence is 15 residues long. V was clipped by 4 bases and J by 0 bases, with 11 bases between them. This CDR3 is CASSLRQTSYNEQFF. The CDR3 region has the DNA TGCGCCAGCAGCCTCAGACAGACCTCCTACAATGAGCAGTTCTTC.

The gene calls are TRBV7-2 and TRBJ2-1; TRBD2 aligns across 7 bases. The CDR3 is 15 residues long. The V and J ends lost 1 base and 5 bases, in that order; junction bases with no gene match: 5. CDR1 SGHTA and CDR2 FQGNSA come from the germline V gene. CDR3 amino acids: CASSLGGGRDNEQFF. The CDR3 DNA reads TGTGCCAGCAGCTTAGGCGGCGGGAGAGACAATGAGCAGTTCTTC.

The genes are TRBV7-2 and TRBJ2-1; 9 nucleotides align to TRBD2. CDR1 SGHTA and CDR2 FQGNSA come from the germline V gene. The CDR3 sequence is 15 residues long. J gave up 7 bases and V 1 base, and 5 bases lay outside the gene matches. The chain's CDR3 is CASSLVSSGSNEQFF. The CDR3 DNA follows: TGTGCCAGCAGCTTAGTCAGTAGCGGGAGTAATGAGCAGTTCTTC.